The 2 T cell receptor beta chains listed next were all sequenced from one sample in a study of T-cell reconstitution after alpha-beta-depleted transplantation in children. Researchers prepared the TCRbeta library using unique molecular identifiers, the study reports. Each CDR3 protein is one row after TCRdb ran MiXCR on the PCR reads. The sample contains about 200,000 distinct CDR3 sequences, 6.3% of which appear only once. This specimen consisted of PBMCs, obtained before TCRalphabeta/CD19-depleted stem cell transplant. Source of these receptors: a girl less than two years old with combined immunodeficiency, due to receive a stem cell transplant.

This clonotype was recorded at least ten times. The CDR3 DNA follows: TGTGCCAGCAGCCCCAGGATTGGCTATGGCTACACCTTC. Amino acid sequence: CASSPRIGYGYTF. The chain uses TRBV7-6 and TRBJ1-2; no clear D. V was clipped by 5 bases and J by 4 bases, with 11 bases between them. From germline, CDR1 is SGHVS and CDR2 FNYEAQ. This CDR3 is built from 13 residues.

This clonotype was picked up a small number of times. The chain couples TRBV20-1 to TRBJ2-1, with 10 nucleotides matching TRBD2. CDR1 DFQATT and CDR2 SNEGSKA come from the germline V gene (reference sequence). The CDR3 has 16 residues. The V and J ends lost 5 bases and 5 bases, in that order; junction bases with no gene match: 12. CDR3 nucleotides: TGCAGTGCTTATCCTCGGCTAGCGGGAGTCGACAATGAGCAGTTCTTC. This sequence encodes CSAYPRLAGVDNEQFF.